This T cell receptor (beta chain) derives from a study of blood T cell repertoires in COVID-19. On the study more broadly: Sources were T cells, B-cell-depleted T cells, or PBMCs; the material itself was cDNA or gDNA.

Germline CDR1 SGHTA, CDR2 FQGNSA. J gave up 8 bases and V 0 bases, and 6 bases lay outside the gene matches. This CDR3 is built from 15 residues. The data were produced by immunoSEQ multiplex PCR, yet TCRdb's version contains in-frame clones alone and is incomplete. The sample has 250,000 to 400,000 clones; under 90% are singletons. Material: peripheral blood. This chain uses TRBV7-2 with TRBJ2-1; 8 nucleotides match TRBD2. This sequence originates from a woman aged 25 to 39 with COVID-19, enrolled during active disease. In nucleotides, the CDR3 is TGTGCCAGCAGCTTAGCTAGCGGGATGGTGGATGAGCAGTTCTTC. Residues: CASSLASGMVDEQFF.